One sample yielded the 10 T cell receptor beta chains listed below, sequenced in a study of T cell clones after liver transplantation. Profiling relied on immunoSEQ multiplex PCR, and the TCRdb table lists in-frame clones only, not all of them. The sample carries 15,000 to 20,000 clones, 85% to 90% recorded once. Here the sequenced sample was CD8+ T cells from blood, taken roughly 3.5 years after liver transplant. These receptors originate from a human patient who received a liver transplant. The T cells may come from the graft donor.

The rearrangement joins TRBV18 to TRBJ2-7; D remains unclear. CDR3 length: 15 amino acids. Germline V gene data show CDR1 as KGHSH and CDR2 as LQKENI. The V and J ends lost 0 bases and 4 bases respectively, with 13 bases between them. The CDR3 loop is CASSPPDGTWYEQYF. The CDR3 DNA follows: TGTGCCAGCTCACCACCGGATGGAACCTGGTACGAGCAGTACTTC. The full variable domain, its missing parts supplied by reference TRBV18 and TRBJ2-7, is NAGVMQNPRHLVRRRGQEARLRCSPMKGHSHVYWYRQLPEEGLKFMVYLQKENIIDESGMPKERFSAEFPKEGPSILRIQQVVRGDSAAYFCASSPPDGTWYEQYFGPGTRLTVT.

The rearrangement links TRBV2 to TRBJ1-5; TRBD1 matches at 9 bases. Germline loops: CDR1 SNHLY, CDR2 FYNNEI. This CDR3 has 16 residues. Trimming removed 7 bases from V and 5 bases from J; junction bases left unmatched: 12. CDR3 nucleotide sequence: TGTGCCAGCAATCCCGGGACAGGGACGTTGGATCAGCCCCAGCATTTT. Amino acid sequence: CASNPGTGTLDQPQHF.

The rearrangement joins TRBV30 to TRBJ1-2; no clear D. The V end was cut by 0 bases, the J end by 2 bases, with 7 bases between. Germline CDR1 and CDR2: GTSNPN and SVGIG (reference sequence). The length of the CDR3 is 13 residues. The CDR3 region is CAWSVMGNYGYTF. As DNA, the CDR3 is TGTGCCTGGAGTGTAATGGGGAACTATGGCTACACCTTC. Filled out from reference TRBV30 and TRBJ1-2, the complete variable domain reads SQTIHQWPATLVQPVGSPLSLECTVEGTSNPNLYWYRQAAGRGLQLLFYSVGIGQISSEVPQNLSASRPQDRQFILSSKKLLLSDSGFYLCAWSVMGNYGYTFGSGTRLTVV.

This clone was seen just once. The CDR3 DNA sequence: TGTGCCAGCAGCTTAGAGGCCCTACAAGAGACCCAGTACTTC. Translation: CASSLEALQETQYF. The chain combines TRBV7-9 with TRBJ2-5; the D is unclear. Germline-derived CDR1 and CDR2 are SEHNR and FQNEAQ (reference sequence). CDR3 length equals 14 residues. With 1 base removed from V and 2 bases from J, the gap between germline ends came to 8 bases. Together with reference TRBV7-9 and TRBJ2-5, the CDR3 gives the full variable domain: DTGVSQNPRHKITKRGQNVTFRCDPISEHNRLYWYRQTLGQGPEFLTYFQNEAQLEKSRLLSDRFSAERPKGSFSTLEIQRTEQGDSAMYLCASSLEALQETQYFGPGTRLLVL.

The gene calls are TRBV19 and TRBJ2-1; maybe TRBD1 (5 bases). V lost 4 bases and J 7 bases, leaving 14 bases between the germline ends. This CDR3 spans 14 amino acids. The germline V gene has CDR1 LNHDA and CDR2 SQIVND (reference sequence). This chain's CDR3 is CASSTSGNRNEQFF. The DNA of the CDR3 is TGTGCCAGTAGTACATCTGGAAACAGGAATGAGCAGTTCTTC. The full variable domain, its missing parts supplied by reference TRBV19 and TRBJ2-1, is DGGITQSPKYLFRKEGQNVTLSCEQNLNHDAMYWYRQDPGQGLRLIYYSQIVNDFQKGDIAEGYSVSREKKESFPLTVTSAQKNPTAFYLCASSTSGNRNEQFFGPGTRLTVL.

The genes are TRBV10-3 and TRBJ1-1; D remains ambiguous. Trimming removed 0 bases at V and 7 bases at J, with 3 bases between. Per germline, CDR1 ENHRY and CDR2 SYGVKD. The length of the CDR3 is 11 residues. The CDR3 spells CAISESDEAFF. The CDR3 coding sequence is TGTGCCATCAGTGAGTCCGATGAAGCTTTCTTT.

The rearrangement links TRBV19 to TRBJ2-7; weak D call: TRBD2 (6 bases). The CDR3 has 12 residues. Trimming took off 7 bases at V and 3 bases at J, with 10 bases between the two ends. Germline V gene data show CDR1 as LNHDA and CDR2 as SQIVND (reference sequence). The CDR3 reads CASTGSYYEQYF. CDR3 sequence (DNA): TGTGCCAGTACCGGGAGTTACTACGAGCAGTACTTC.

This chain uses TRBV28 with TRBJ2-3, with TRBD2 as a possible D gene (6 bases). The CDR3 spans 14 residues. CDR1 and CDR2 from the germline V gene are MDHEN and SYDVKM. The germline V and J ends were trimmed by 3 bases and 1 base, with 8 bases remaining between them. CDR3: CASSFLAGTDTQYF. The CDR3 nucleotides read TGTGCCAGCAGTTTTTTAGCGGGCACAGATACGCAGTATTTT.

The rearrangement links TRBV4-1 to TRBJ2-7; weak D call: TRBD1 (5 bases). Trimming took off 0 bases at V and 0 bases at J, with 9 bases between the two ends. The CDR3 length is 15 residues. Germline values: CDR1 MGHRA, CDR2 YSYEKL. DNA for the CDR3: TGCGCCAGCAGCCAAGACAGGGTAAGCTCCTACGAGCAGTACTTC. It is translated as CASSQDRVSSYEQYF.

The chain recombines TRBV27 with TRBJ2-1, with 9 bases lining up with TRBD2. This CDR3 contains 16 residues. The V segment lost 6 bases and the J segment 4 bases; nucleotides outside the gene matches: 10. Germline loops: CDR1 MNHEY, CDR2 SMNVEV (reference sequence). The CDR3 region has the DNA TGTGCCAGCAGCTCGAGAAGGACTAGCGAGTACAATGAGCAGTTCTTC. As protein: CASSSRRTSEYNEQFF.